The 26 T cell receptor beta chains below all came from one sample that was sequenced in a study of cytomegalovirus exposure and HLA in healthy donors. The PCR had 60 Vbeta and 13 Jbeta primers. Generated by immunoSEQ multiplex PCR, the TCRdb table keeps only in-frame clones and is missing some. The sample shows tens of thousands of clones, roughly 79% of them seen only once. Sample: PBMCs. These receptors originate from a male donor in good health and CMV-seronegative.

The V gene is TRBV7-9, the J gene TRBJ2-1; TRBD2 agrees at 7 bases. J lost 3 bases, V lost 1 base, and 12 bases had no gene match. This CDR3 comprises 18 residues. CDR1 SEHNR and CDR2 FQNEAQ come from the germline V gene (reference sequence). CDR3 coding DNA: TGTGCCAGCAGCTTAGAGATAAATTACGGGAGGAACTACAATGAGCAGTTCTTC. Residues: CASSLEINYGRNYNEQFF.

The chain recombines TRBV7-3 with TRBJ2-3, with 13 bases fitting TRBD2. CDR3 length equals 16 residues. CDR1 is SGHTA, CDR2 FQGTGA, per germline. Trimming removed 8 bases from V and 6 bases from J; junction bases left unmatched: 11. As DNA, the CDR3 is TGTGCCAGCGGTCGGGGACTAGCGGGACCTCAGGATACGCAGTATTTT. Translation: CASGRGLAGPQDTQYF.

The rearrangement uses TRBV27 and TRBJ1-1; 9 positions match TRBD1. The length of the CDR3 is 15 residues. V shed 3 bases, J shed 1 base, and the junction held 3 bases outside the gene matches. Germline V gives CDR1 MNHEY, CDR2 SMNVEV (reference sequence). The CDR3 is CASSLRGQGNTEAFF. CDR3 bases: TGTGCCAGCAGTTTGAGGGGACAGGGGAACACTGAAGCTTTCTTT.

This sequence joins TRBV18 and TRBJ1-2, with D perhaps TRBD1 (6 bases). Germline V gene lookup returns CDR1 KGHSH and CDR2 LQKENI. CDR3 length: 14 amino acids. Trimming left V 6 bases short and J 8 bases short, with 19 bases between. The CDR3 region has the DNA TGTGCCAGCTCCGCTGACAGGACTTTCTTGGGCTACACCTTC. Translating it yields CASSADRTFLGYTF.

This chain uses TRBV6-5 with TRBJ1-1; no definite D call. V was clipped by 6 bases and J by 1 base, with 3 bases between them. Per germline, CDR1 MNHEY and CDR2 SVGAGI. There are 11 residues in the CDR3. CDR3 in amino acids: CASRANTEAFF. DNA for the CDR3: TGTGCCAGCAGAGCGAACACTGAAGCTTTCTTT.

This chain links TRBV7-2 with TRBJ2-2; D is possibly TRBD2 (6 bases). Between the trimmed V and J ends, which lost 3 bases and 3 bases, there was a span of 8 bases. CDR1 is SGHTA, CDR2 FQGNSA, per germline. The CDR3 covers 14 residues. CDR3 in amino acids: CASSFAGYTGELFF. As DNA, the CDR3 is TGTGCCAGCAGCTTCGCGGGATACACCGGGGAGCTGTTTTTT.

The chain combines TRBV11-2 with TRBJ2-1; 8 bases match TRBD1. CDR1 is SGHAT, CDR2 FQNNGV, per germline. CDR3 length: 15 amino acids. The V segment lost 1 base and the J segment 8 bases; nucleotides outside the gene matches: 7. DNA of the CDR3: TGTGCCAGCAGCTTAGGCCCAGGGGGCGGGGATGAGCAGTTCTTC. This codes for CASSLGPGGGDEQFF.

The V call is TRBV11-2, the J call TRBJ2-3; a weak D match, TRBD2 (6 bases). The CDR3 runs 18 residues. The V end was cut by 5 bases, the J end by 0 bases, with 21 bases between. Germline loops: CDR1 SGHAT, CDR2 FQNNGV. In nucleotides, the CDR3 is TGTGCCAGCAGCCGACAGTCGGGGGTAAACCCTAGCACAGATACGCAGTATTTT. Translation gives CASSRQSGVNPSTDTQYF.

The CDR3 region is CASNLGGGRAYEQYF. CDR3 coding DNA: TGTGCCAGCAACCTCGGAGGCGGGAGGGCCTACGAGCAGTACTTC. The chain joins TRBV2 to TRBJ2-7; 9 bases map to TRBD2. The CDR3 has 15 amino acids. Germline CDR1 reads SNHLY; CDR2 reads FYNNEI. The junction had 9 bases not matched to a gene; V was cut back by 7 bases and J by 2 bases. The variable domain in full, with the rest retrieved from reference TRBV2 and TRBJ2-7, is EPEVTQTPSHQVTQMGQEVILRCVPISNHLYFYWYRQILGQKVEFLVSFYNNEISEKSEIFDDQFSVERPDGSNFTLKIRSTKLEDSAMYFCASNLGGGRAYEQYFGPGTRLTVT.

The rearrangement joins TRBV19 to TRBJ1-2, with a possible D match to TRBD1 (5 bases). In germline, CDR1 is LNHDA, CDR2 SQIVND (reference sequence). CDR3 size: 14 residues. The germline V and J ends were trimmed by 10 bases and 6 bases, with 21 bases remaining between them. The CDR3 sequence: CATTQGFGADGYTF. The CDR3 region has the DNA TGTGCCACCACCCAGGGTTTTGGCGCGGATGGCTACACCTTC.

The J gene is TRBJ1-6, the V gene TRBV7-3; D is unclear. Trimming removed 3 bases from V and 0 bases from J, with 6 bases in between. Germline V gene sequence: CDR1 SGHTA, CDR2 FQGTGA. The CDR3 length is 15 residues. The CDR3 coding sequence is TGTGCCAGCAGCTTGCAGTCCTCCTATAATTCACCCCTCCACTTT. The encoded protein is CASSLQSSYNSPLHF.

This clone was observed a handful of times. The gene calls are TRBV20-1 and TRBJ1-3, with D possibly matching TRBD1 (6 bases). Trimming removed 6 bases from V and 4 bases from J, with 7 bases in between. Germline loops: CDR1 DFQATT, CDR2 SNEGSKA (reference sequence). This CDR3 has 11 amino acids. The CDR3 protein is CSAGQGNTIYF. CDR3 nucleotides: TGCAGTGCCGGACAGGGAAACACCATATATTTT.

This clone was detected once. This rearrangement joins TRBV10-3 to TRBJ2-1; 13 nucleotides align to TRBD2. V lost 9 bases, J lost 7 bases, and 6 bases stayed unmatched. CDR3 size: 14 residues. The germline V gene has CDR1 ENHRY and CDR2 SYGVKD. CDR3 sequence (DNA): TGTGCCATTATGACTAGCGGGGGGCAGAATGAGCAGTTCTTC. Residues: CAIMTSGGQNEQFF.

This chain connects TRBV5-6 to TRBJ2-7; no clear D. This CDR3 comprises 15 residues. CDR1 and CDR2 from the germline V gene are SGHDT and YYEEEE. The V and J ends lost 0 bases and 2 bases respectively, with 12 bases between them. The CDR3 sequence: CASSLVVNRPYEQYF. The CDR3 coding sequence is TGTGCCAGCAGCTTGGTGGTTAACAGACCCTACGAGCAGTACTTC. Drawing the rest from reference TRBV5-6 and TRBJ2-7, the complete variable domain is DAGVTQSPTHLIKTRGQQVTLRCSPKSGHDTVSWYQQALGQGPQFIFQYYEEEERQRGNFPDRFSGHQFPNYSSELNVNALLLGDSALYLCASSLVVNRPYEQYFGPGTRLTVT.

The V gene is TRBV19, the J gene TRBJ2-7; 10 nucleotides agree with TRBD1. Trimming took 4 bases from V and 6 from J; bases not matched to a gene: 6. This CDR3 contains 14 residues. CDR1 is LNHDA and CDR2 is SQIVND in the germline V gene (reference sequence). The CDR3 DNA reads as TGTGCCAGTAGTAACGACAGGGGGCGGCCCGAGCAGTACTTC. Amino acid sequence: CASSNDRGRPEQYF. Full variable domain (outside the CDR3, taken from reference TRBV19 and TRBJ2-7): DGGITQSPKYLFRKEGQNVTLSCEQNLNHDAMYWYRQDPGQGLRLIYYSQIVNDFQKGDIAEGYSVSREKKESFPLTVTSAQKNPTAFYLCASSNDRGRPEQYFGPGTRLTVT.

The gene calls are TRBV29-1 and TRBJ2-5; D not certain. The closer fit of TRBJ2-7 to the DNA end suggests the J call may be wrong. The CDR3 loop spans 15 amino acids. CDR1 SQVTM and CDR2 ANQGSEA come from the germline V gene. The DNA for the CDR3 is TGCAGCGTTGACGGATTGTCGGGTGCTCGCTACGAGCAGTACTTC. Translated: CSVDGLSGARYEQYF.

A remark on this clone: The sample carries other DNA sequences with the same CDR3. This sequence joins TRBV9 and TRBJ1-1, with D possibly TRBD1 on 5 matching bases. Trimming shortened V by 0 bases and J by 7 bases, and 16 bases separated the two germline ends. This CDR3 comprises 15 residues. CDR1 and CDR2 from the germline V gene are SGDLS and YYNGEE. Here the CDR3 reads CASSVEGQGTLEAFF. For the CDR3, the DNA is TGTGCCAGCAGCGTAGAGGGGCAGGGAACCCTTGAAGCTTTCTTT.

The chain employs TRBV21-1 and TRBJ2-5; TRBD2, the table's D call, lacks a check against the DNA. TRBV21-1 is a pseudogene. The CDR3 consists of 13 residues. CDR3 region: CASSKGLEETQYF. In DNA form, the CDR3 reads TGTGCCAGCAGCAAGGGACTAGAAGAGACCCAGTACTTC.

J is TRBJ2-1 and V is TRBV7-8, with 8 bases aligning to TRBD2. The CDR3 extends over 17 amino acids. Trimming removed 1 base from V and 2 bases from J; junction bases left unmatched: 7. Germline V lookup: CDR1 SGHVS, CDR2 FQNEAQ. DNA of the CDR3: TGTGCCAGCAGCTTAGAGGTGGGACTAGAGGCCTACAATGAGCAGTTCTTC. This gives the protein CASSLEVGLEAYNEQFF.

The chain combines TRBV28 with TRBJ2-7; D is perhaps TRBD1 (6 bases). The ends were cut back, 2 bases at V and 1 base at J, with 9 bases in the middle. The length of the CDR3 is 14 residues. CDR1 and CDR2 (germline): MDHEN, SYDVKM. In nucleotides, the CDR3 is TGTGCCAGCAGTTTAGGGGGCGGGTCCTACGAGCAGTACTTC. Amino acids: CASSLGGGSYEQYF. Full variable domain (outside the CDR3, taken from reference TRBV28 and TRBJ2-7): DVKVTQSSRYLVKRTGEKVFLECVQDMDHENMFWYRQDPGLGLRLIYFSYDVKMKEKGDIPEGYSVSREKKERFSLILESASTNQTSMYLCASSLGGGSYEQYFGPGTRLTVT.

V is TRBV11-2 and J is TRBJ2-7, with 10 bases that match TRBD2. V shed 1 base, J shed 5 bases, and the junction held 2 bases outside the gene matches. Germline assignment: CDR1 SGHAT and CDR2 FQNNGV. This CDR3 has 14 residues. CDR3 sequence: CASSLGTSGNEQYF. The CDR3 nucleotides read TGTGCCAGCAGCTTAGGGACTAGCGGAAACGAGCAGTACTTC.

The genes are TRBV5-6 and TRBJ1-4; D not resolved. The CDR3 covers 14 residues. Germline assignment: CDR1 SGHDT and CDR2 YYEEEE. Trimming cost V 0 bases and J 7 bases, with 10 bases left between them. For the CDR3, the DNA is TGTGCCAGCAGCTTGGACAGAGGAGGTGAAAAACTGTTTTTT. As protein: CASSLDRGGEKLFF.

J is TRBJ2-7 and V is TRBV2; TRBD1 is a possible D gene (6 bases). Germline loops: CDR1 SNHLY, CDR2 FYNNEI. The V end lost 7 bases, the J end lost 0 bases, and 10 bases lay between the germline ends. The CDR3 runs to 13 residues. CDR3 DNA: TGTGCCAGCACGAGACAGGACTCCTACGAGCAGTACTTC. It encodes CASTRQDSYEQYF.

The V call is TRBV4-1, the J call TRBJ1-3; D possibly corresponds to TRBD1 (6 bases). This CDR3 is built from 17 residues. The V gene's germline CDR1 is MGHRA and CDR2 YSYEKL. Deletions cut 0 bases from V and 0 bases from J, with 12 bases between. CDR3 sequence reads: CASSQDRRGNSGNTIYF. In DNA form, the CDR3 reads TGCGCCAGCAGCCAAGATCGCAGGGGTAACTCTGGAAACACCATATATTTT.

The chain uses TRBV13 and TRBJ2-2; TRBD2 aligns across 11 bases. Unmatched junction bases numbered 24, after V lost 0 bases and J lost 3 bases. The CDR3 consists of 24 residues. Germline V lookup: CDR1 PRHDT, CDR2 FYEKMQ (reference sequence). The DNA of the CDR3 is TGTGCCAGCAGCTTAGGCCTATTAGGCCAAATTGAGACTAGCGGGATTTGGGACACCGGGGAGCTGTTTTTT. Translated, it gives CASSLGLLGQIETSGIWDTGELFF.

The chain carries TRBV5-4 and TRBJ1-2; TRBD1 matches 7 bases. The CDR3 spans 13 residues. J was trimmed by 5 bases and V by 3 bases; bases with no gene match: 4. Germline assignment: CDR1 SGHNT and CDR2 YYREEE (reference sequence). The DNA for the CDR3 is TGTGCCAGCAGCTCCGACAGGGAGTATGGCTACACCTTC. Translated, it gives CASSSDREYGYTF.